Each of the 10 T cell receptor beta chains below was sequenced from the same sample in a study of control samples from healthy donors and cancer patients. Generated by immunoSEQ multiplex PCR, the TCRdb table keeps only in-frame clones and is missing some. The data show over 15,000 clones, around 84% seen once. The source material was PBMCs. The receptor source for this set is a woman between 65 and 79 years old with colorectal cancer.

The chain joins TRBV4-1 to TRBJ2-5; 7 bases map to TRBD1. The CDR3 is 15 residues long. The trim removed 3 bases at V and 5 bases at J, leaving 9 bases unmatched. The germline CDR1 and CDR2 sequences are MGHRA and YSYEKL. CDR3 nucleotide sequence: TGCGCCAGCAGCCAGGTACGCCAGGGGGATGAGACCCAGTACTTC. Amino acid sequence: CASSQVRQGDETQYF.

The chain uses TRBV7-2 and TRBJ1-2, with unresolved D. The germline gives CDR1 SGHTA, CDR2 FQGNSA. V was pared by 2 bases and J by 8 bases, with 18 bases between. The CDR3 is made up of 15 amino acids. The CDR3 nucleotides are TGTGCCAGCAGCTTATCAACCCAAGGATTTTGGGGCTACACCTTC. Amino acids: CASSLSTQGFWGYTF.

This sequence joins TRBV7-2 and TRBJ2-1, with D uncertain. This CDR3 has 14 amino acids. From germline, CDR1 is SGHTA and CDR2 FQGNSA. Trimming pared 5 bases from V and 1 base from J, leaving 9 bases between. The CDR3 loop reads CASSGVGSYNEQFF. CDR3 bases: TGTGCCAGCAGCGGGGTCGGGTCCTACAATGAGCAGTTCTTC.

V and J are TRBV14 and TRBJ1-2; the D is unclear. This CDR3 has 13 amino acids. V was shortened by 0 bases and J by 4 bases, with 6 bases between the two germline ends. Germline CDR1 and CDR2: SGHDN and FVKESK. CDR3 protein: CASSQESFYGYTF. CDR3 DNA sequence: TGTGCCAGCAGCCAAGAAAGCTTCTATGGCTACACCTTC. The full variable domain, its missing parts supplied by reference TRBV14 and TRBJ1-2, is EAGVTQFPSHSVIEKGQTVTLRCDPISGHDNLYWYRRVMGKEIKFLLHFVKESKQDESGMPNNRFLAERTGGTYSTLKVQPAELEDSGVYFCASSQESFYGYTFGSGTRLTVV.

A few counts support this clone. CDR3 amino acids: CASSPQTSRGPNYGYTF. In DNA form, the CDR3 reads TGTGCCAGCAGCCCCCAGACCTCCAGGGGACCTAACTATGGCTACACCTTC. The chain carries TRBV3-1 (or the pseudogene TRBV3-2) and TRBJ1-2, with D possibly matching TRBD1 (6 bases). Germline V CDR1 and CDR2: LGHDT, YNNKEL (reference sequence). Trimming cost V 4 bases and J 0 bases, with 18 bases left between them. CDR3 length: 17 residues.

This rearrangement joins TRBV5-1 to TRBJ1-2; D remains unclear. The CDR3 is made up of 12 amino acids. Trimming took 5 bases from V and 2 from J, leaving 7 bases between them. Germline assignment: CDR1 SGHRS and CDR2 YFSETQ. In DNA form, the CDR3 reads TGCGCCAGCAGGGGCGGAAACTATGGCTACACCTTC. This encodes CASRGGNYGYTF. The entire variable domain, with the rest obtained from reference TRBV5-1 and TRBJ1-2, is as follows: KAGVTQTPRYLIKTRGQQVTLSCSPISGHRSVSWYQQTPGQGLQFLFEYFSETQRNKGNFPGRFSGRQFSNSRSEMNVSTLELGDSALYLCASRGGNYGYTFGSGTRLTVV.

This clone has a single count. J is TRBJ1-2 and V is TRBV5-1, with D possibly matching TRBD1 (5 bases). Looked up from germline, CDR1 is SGHRS and CDR2 is YFSETQ. The germline V and J ends were trimmed by 0 bases and 4 bases, with 13 bases remaining between them. This CDR3 has 15 residues. The CDR3 sequence is CASSLERGGSYGYTF. CDR3 in DNA: TGCGCCAGCAGCTTGGAGAGGGGCGGGAGCTATGGCTACACCTTC.

The gene calls are TRBV24-1 and TRBJ1-1; no clear D. The ends were cut back, 9 bases at V and 7 bases at J, with 14 bases in the middle. The CDR3 runs to 12 residues. From germline, CDR1 is KGHDR and CDR2 SFDVKD. The CDR3, as DNA: TGTGCCACCCCCGCGAGGAGAGATGAAGCTTTCTTT. It translates to CATPARRDEAFF.

This rearrangement joins TRBV11-2 to TRBJ2-7; unclear D gene. The CDR3 contains 15 residues. The germline CDR1 and CDR2 sequences are SGHAT and FQNNGV. The V and J ends lost 0 bases and 1 base respectively, with 10 bases between them. Here the CDR3 DNA reads TGTGCCAGCAGCTTAGACCCATCTGGTTCCTACGAGCAGTACTTC. It is translated as CASSLDPSGSYEQYF.

This chain links TRBV10-3 with TRBJ1-1, with D maybe TRBD1 (5 bases). The CDR3 loop spans 13 amino acids. V lost 0 bases and J 8 bases, leaving 10 bases between the germline ends. CDR1 ENHRY and CDR2 SYGVKD come from the germline V gene. CDR3 DNA: TGTGCCATCAGTGAGTCCGTCGGGGCCGAAGCTTTCTTT. Encoded protein: CAISESVGAEAFF.